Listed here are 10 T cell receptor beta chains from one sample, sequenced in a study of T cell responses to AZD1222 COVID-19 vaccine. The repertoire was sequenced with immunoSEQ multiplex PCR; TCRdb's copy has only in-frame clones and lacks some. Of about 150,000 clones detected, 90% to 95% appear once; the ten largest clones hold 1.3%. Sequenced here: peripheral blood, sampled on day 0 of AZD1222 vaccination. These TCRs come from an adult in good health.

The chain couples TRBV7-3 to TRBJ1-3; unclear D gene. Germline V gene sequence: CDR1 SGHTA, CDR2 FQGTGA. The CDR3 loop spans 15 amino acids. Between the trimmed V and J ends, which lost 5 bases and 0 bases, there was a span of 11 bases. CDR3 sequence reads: CASSIRIPSGNTIYF. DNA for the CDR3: TGTGCCAGCAGCATCCGAATTCCCTCTGGAAACACCATATATTTT.

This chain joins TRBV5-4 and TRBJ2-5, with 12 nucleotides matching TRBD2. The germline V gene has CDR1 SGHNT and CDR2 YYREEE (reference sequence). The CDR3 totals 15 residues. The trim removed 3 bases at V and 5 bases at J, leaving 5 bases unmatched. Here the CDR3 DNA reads TGTGCCAGCAGCTCTCGACTAGCGGGAGAGGAGACCCAGTACTTC. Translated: CASSSRLAGEETQYF.

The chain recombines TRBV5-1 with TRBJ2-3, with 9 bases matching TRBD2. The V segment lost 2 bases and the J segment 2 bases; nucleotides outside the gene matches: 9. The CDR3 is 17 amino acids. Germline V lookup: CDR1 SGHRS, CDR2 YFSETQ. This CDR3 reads CASSFSGGRDYTDTQYF. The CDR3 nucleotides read TGCGCCAGCAGCTTTTCGGGCGGGAGGGACTACACAGATACGCAGTATTTT.

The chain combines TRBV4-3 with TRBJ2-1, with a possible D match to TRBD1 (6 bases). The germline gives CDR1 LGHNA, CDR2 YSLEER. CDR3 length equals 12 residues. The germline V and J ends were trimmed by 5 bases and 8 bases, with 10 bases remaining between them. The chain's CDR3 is CASSVQGYEQFF. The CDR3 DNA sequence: TGCGCCAGCAGCGTACAGGGCTATGAGCAGTTCTTC.

CDR3 DNA sequence: TGTGCCAGCTCACCTTATCAGGGTAATGAAAAACTGTTTTTT. It is translated as CASSPYQGNEKLFF. The chain employs TRBV18 and TRBJ1-4; D may be TRBD1 (5 bases). Germline CDR1 reads KGHSH; CDR2 reads LQKENI. The CDR3 covers 14 residues. The V and J ends lost 3 bases and 4 bases respectively, with 9 bases between them.

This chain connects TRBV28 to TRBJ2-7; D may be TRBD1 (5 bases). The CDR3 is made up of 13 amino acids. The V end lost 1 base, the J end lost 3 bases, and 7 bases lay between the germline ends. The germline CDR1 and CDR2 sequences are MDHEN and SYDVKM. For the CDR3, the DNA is TGTGCCAGCAGTTTATCCGACAGCTACGAGCAGTACGTC. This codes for CASSLSDSYEQYV.

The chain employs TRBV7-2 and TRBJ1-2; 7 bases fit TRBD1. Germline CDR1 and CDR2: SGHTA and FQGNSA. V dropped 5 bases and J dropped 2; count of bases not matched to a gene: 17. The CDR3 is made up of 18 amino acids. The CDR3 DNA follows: TGTGCCAGCAGCCAAATTCGACTCCGAGACAGGGCAAACTATGGCTACACCTTC. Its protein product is CASSQIRLRDRANYGYTF.

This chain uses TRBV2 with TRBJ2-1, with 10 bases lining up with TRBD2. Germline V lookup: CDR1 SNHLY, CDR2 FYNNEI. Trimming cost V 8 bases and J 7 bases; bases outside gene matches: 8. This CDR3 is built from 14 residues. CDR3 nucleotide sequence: TGTGCCAGCGGGGAGCGGGGGGGCTATAATGAGCAGTTCTTC. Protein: CASGERGGYNEQFF.

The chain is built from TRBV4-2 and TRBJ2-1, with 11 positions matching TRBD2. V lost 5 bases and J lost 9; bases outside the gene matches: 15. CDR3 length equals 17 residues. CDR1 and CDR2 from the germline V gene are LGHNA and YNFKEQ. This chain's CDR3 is CASSSRLAGRLRGEQFF. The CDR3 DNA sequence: TGTGCCAGCAGCTCGAGACTAGCGGGACGCCTCAGGGGTGAGCAGTTCTTC.

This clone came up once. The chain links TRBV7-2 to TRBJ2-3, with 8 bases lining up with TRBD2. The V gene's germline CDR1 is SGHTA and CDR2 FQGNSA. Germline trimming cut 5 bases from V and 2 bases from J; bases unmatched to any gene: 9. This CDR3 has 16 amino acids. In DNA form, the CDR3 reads TGTGCCAGCAGCCCATGGGCGGGGGGCCCCACAGATACGCAGTATTTT. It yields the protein CASSPWAGGPTDTQYF.